This T cell receptor (beta chain) was recovered during a study of human CD8 memory T cell subsets. General study findings and limits: Minimal repertoire overlap was seen between stem-like memory T cells and precursor exhausted T cells. Among T cells, stem-like memory and precursor exhausted subsets showed similarly high diversity, unlike effector memory cells.

TPEX cells were exhausted-like CCR7+ PD-1+ TIGIT+ early memory CD8+ T cells. The PBMC originated from buffy coats obtained from healthy donors. Enrichment for total CD8+ T cells was performed by negative magnetic separation. For this clonotype: The antigen is undetermined.

UMI-labeled 5' RACE yielded the TCR beta libraries. No DNA is given; TCRdb re-called the 5' RACE reads and lists each CDR3 protein once. This sample's table has fewer than 6,000 distinct CDR3 sequences. The source of this sequence is a human donor in good health. Sample: CD8+ T cells from PBMCs.

CDR3 in amino acids: CASSGGSRGEETQYF. V gene TRBV19 combines with J gene TRBJ2-5; TCRdb's D call, TRBD1, is unchecked because there is no DNA. This CDR3 region has 15 residues. Germline loops: CDR1 LNHDA, CDR2 SQIVND (reference sequence).